Sequencing of this TCR beta chain was carried out in a study of vaccination effects on CD4 cells after COVID-19. Study findings and constraints: Within healthy vaccinees, only 1 of 255 vaccine-induced clones displayed cross-reactivity with common cold coronaviruses.

Antigen-specific CD4+ T cells expanded by the ViraFEST assay with viral peptide pools were then sequenced. Having been cultured for about 10 days, the cells underwent CD4+ T cell isolation. Vaccine recipients had no previous SARS-CoV-2 infection; their nucleocapsid antibodies were negative. Libraries were prepared by immunoSEQ multiplex PCR; TCRdb keeps only in-frame clonotypes and omits some of them. Here the sample spans about 41,000 clones, about two thirds being singletons. This CDR3 has 15 amino acids. V lost 1 base to trimming and J lost 0 bases, with 7 bases between them. Germline CDR1 SGHTA, CDR2 FQGNSA. On this clone: Its antigen is not known.

Sequenced here: CD4+ T cells from PBMCs cultured with HCoV-OC43 spike peptides, sampled before COVID-19 vaccination. The subset was: HCoV-OC43 spike overlapping peptide pool stimulation. The rearrangement joins TRBV7-2 to TRBJ1-3; D is undetermined. This TCR was recovered from a human donor who received a COVID-19 vaccine. In nucleotides, the CDR3 is TGTGCCAGCAGCTTAGTGGGAGGCTCTGGAAACACCATATATTTT. It codes for CASSLVGGSGNTIYF.